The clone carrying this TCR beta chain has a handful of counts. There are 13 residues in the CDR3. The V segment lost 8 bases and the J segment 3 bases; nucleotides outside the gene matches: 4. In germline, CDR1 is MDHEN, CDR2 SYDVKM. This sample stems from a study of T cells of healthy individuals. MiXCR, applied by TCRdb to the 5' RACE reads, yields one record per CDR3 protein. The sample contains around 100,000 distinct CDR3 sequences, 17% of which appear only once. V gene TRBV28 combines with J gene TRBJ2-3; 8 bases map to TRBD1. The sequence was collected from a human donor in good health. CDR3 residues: CASDRGTTDTQYF. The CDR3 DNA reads TGTGCCAGCGACAGGGGAACGACAGATACGCAGTATTTT.